This T cell receptor beta chain was observed in a study of blood T cell repertoires in COVID-19. Study details: Acute-phase and convalescent COVID-19 samples originated in the United States, Italy and Spain. PBMCs, B-cell-depleted T cells, or T cells provided the cDNA or gDNA that made up the material.

Authors' processing steps: Using reference gene primer amplification, nucleated cell counts were estimated. Libraries were prepared by immunoSEQ multiplex PCR; TCRdb keeps only in-frame clonotypes and omits some of them. The V and J calls and clone size were taken over from that table, and D and trimming were inferred from the DNA. The table shows over 75,000 clones, with roughly 88% occurring only once. V lost 0 bases to trimming and J lost 7 bases, with 22 bases between them. CDR3 length equals 19 residues. Germline lookup yields CDR1 SGHDN and CDR2 FVKESK. Sample: peripheral blood. The chain employs TRBV14 and TRBJ1-6; D may be TRBD1 (5 bases). The TCR sequence derives from a woman aged 80 or over with acute or convalescent COVID-19. In DNA, the CDR3 is TGTGCCAGCAGCCAAGATTACGCAGGGTTCAGGGTACGGAATTCACCCCTCCACTTT. This sequence encodes CASSQDYAGFRVRNSPLHF.